This note documents a single T cell receptor beta chain sequence. What it binds is unknown. This CDR3 contains 13 residues. V lost 4 bases, J lost 1 base, and 9 bases lay in between. Germline-derived CDR1 and CDR2 are SGHTS and YDEGEE. The sampling schedule covered blood at baseline, cycle 4 day 1, and cycle 7 day 1. This sample was taken from a study of OX40 agonist ivuxolimab in advanced cancers. Study-level information: Partial responses, seen in three patients, involved one hepatocellular carcinoma and two cutaneous melanomas.

Here immunoSEQ multiplex PCR was the method, and the copy in TCRdb shows in-frame clones only, minus some. The table includes approximately 100,000 clones, about 80% detected once. General study results and limits: At 0.1 to 3.0 mg/kg and by week 6, CD4+ and CD8+ T cells in the blood had expanded clonally.

This specimen consisted of CD4+ or CD8+ T cells sorted from blood, obtained in a trial of the OX40 agonist ivuxolimab. V and J are TRBV5-8 and TRBJ2-7; maybe TRBD1 (6 bases). The TCR originated in an adult with an advanced solid tumor such as melanoma, head and neck, liver or kidney cancer. The CDR3, as DNA: TGTGCCAGCAGCAAGGGACATTCCTACGAGCAGTACTTC. This translates into CASSKGHSYEQYF.